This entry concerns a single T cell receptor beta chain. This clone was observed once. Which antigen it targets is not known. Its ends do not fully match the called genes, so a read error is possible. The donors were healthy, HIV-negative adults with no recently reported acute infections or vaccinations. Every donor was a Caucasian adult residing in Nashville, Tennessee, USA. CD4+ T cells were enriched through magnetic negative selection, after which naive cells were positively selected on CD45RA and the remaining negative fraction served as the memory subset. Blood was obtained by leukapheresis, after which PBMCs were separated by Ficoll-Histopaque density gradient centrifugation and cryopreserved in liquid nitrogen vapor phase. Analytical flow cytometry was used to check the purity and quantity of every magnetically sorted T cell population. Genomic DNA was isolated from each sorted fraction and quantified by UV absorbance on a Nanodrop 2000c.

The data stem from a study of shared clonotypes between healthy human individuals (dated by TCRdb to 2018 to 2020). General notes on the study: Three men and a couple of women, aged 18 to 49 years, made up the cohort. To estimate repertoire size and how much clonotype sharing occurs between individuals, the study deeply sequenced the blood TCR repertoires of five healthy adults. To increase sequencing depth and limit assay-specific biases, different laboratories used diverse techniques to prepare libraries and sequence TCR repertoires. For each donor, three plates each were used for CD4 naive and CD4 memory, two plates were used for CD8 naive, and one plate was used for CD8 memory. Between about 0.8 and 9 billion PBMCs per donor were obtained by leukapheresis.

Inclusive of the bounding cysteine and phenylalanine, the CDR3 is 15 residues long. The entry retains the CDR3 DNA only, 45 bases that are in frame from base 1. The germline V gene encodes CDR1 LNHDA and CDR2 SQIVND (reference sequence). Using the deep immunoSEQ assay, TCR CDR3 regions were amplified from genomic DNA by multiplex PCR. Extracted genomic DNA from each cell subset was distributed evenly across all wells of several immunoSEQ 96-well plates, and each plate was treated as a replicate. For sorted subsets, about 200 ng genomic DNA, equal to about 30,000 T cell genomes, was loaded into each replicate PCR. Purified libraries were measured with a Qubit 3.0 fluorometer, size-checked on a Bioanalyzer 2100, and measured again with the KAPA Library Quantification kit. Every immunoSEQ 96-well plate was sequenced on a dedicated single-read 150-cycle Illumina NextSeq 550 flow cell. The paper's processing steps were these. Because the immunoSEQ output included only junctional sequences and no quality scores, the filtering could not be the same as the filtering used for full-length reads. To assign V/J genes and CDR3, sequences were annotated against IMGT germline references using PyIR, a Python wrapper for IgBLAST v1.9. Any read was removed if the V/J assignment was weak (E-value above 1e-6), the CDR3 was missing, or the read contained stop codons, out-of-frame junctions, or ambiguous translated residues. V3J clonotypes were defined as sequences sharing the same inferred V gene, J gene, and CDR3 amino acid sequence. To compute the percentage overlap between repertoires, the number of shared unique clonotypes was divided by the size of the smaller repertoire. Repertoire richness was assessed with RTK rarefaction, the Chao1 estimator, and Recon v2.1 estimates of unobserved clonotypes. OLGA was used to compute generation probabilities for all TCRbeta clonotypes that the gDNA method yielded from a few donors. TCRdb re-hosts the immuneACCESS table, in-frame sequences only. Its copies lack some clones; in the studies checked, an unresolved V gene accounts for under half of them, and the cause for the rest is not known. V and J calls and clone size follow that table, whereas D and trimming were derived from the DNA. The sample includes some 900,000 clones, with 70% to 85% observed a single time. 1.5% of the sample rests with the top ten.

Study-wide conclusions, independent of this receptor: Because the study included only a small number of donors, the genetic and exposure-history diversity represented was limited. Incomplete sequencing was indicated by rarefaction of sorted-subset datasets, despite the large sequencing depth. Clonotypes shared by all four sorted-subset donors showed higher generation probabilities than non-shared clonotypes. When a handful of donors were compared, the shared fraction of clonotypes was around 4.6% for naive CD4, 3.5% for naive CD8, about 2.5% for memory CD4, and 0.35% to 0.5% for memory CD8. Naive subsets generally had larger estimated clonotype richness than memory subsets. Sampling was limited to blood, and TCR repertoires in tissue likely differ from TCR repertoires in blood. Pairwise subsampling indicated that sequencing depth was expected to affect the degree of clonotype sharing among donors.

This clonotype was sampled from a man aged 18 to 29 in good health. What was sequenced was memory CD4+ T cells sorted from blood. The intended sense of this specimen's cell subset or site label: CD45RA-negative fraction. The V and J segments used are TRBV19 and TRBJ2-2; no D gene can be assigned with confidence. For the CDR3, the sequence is CASSTDTSNTGELFF. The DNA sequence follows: TGTGCCAGTAGTACTGACACCTCGAATACCGGGGAGCTGTTTTTT.